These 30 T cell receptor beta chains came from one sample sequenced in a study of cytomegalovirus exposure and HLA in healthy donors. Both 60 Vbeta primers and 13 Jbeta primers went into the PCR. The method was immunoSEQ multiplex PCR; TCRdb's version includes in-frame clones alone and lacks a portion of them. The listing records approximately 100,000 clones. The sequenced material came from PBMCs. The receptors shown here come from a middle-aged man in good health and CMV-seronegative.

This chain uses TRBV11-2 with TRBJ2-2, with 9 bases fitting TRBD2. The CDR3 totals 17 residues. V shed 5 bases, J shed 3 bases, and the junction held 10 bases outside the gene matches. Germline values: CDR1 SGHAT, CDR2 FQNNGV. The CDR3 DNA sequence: TGTGCCAGCAGCCCACGCGGGGGGGCGCCGGACACCGGGGAGCTGTTTTTT. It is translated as CASSPRGGAPDTGELFF.

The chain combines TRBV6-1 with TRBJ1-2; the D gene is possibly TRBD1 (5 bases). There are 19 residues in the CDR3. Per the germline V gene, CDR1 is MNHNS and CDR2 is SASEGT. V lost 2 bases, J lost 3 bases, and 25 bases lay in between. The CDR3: CASSEYKSRGSEYDYGYTF. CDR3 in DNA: TGTGCCAGCAGTGAATATAAGAGTAGGGGTTCGGAGTACGACTATGGCTACACCTTC.

The CDR3 is CASSQYSLGELFF. CDR3 coding DNA: TGTGCCAGCAGCCAATACTCCCTAGGGGAGCTGTTTTTT. The J gene is TRBJ2-2, the V gene TRBV4-2; D call uncertain. Germline CDR1 reads LGHNA; CDR2 reads YNFKEQ. The CDR3 length is 13 residues. V gave up 2 bases and J gave up 8 bases, with 9 bases separating them.

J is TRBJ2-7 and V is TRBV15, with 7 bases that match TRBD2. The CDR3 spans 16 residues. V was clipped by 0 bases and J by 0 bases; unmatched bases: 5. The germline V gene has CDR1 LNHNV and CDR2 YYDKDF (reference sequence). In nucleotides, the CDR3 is TGTGCCACCAGCAGAGATTTAGCGGGCAACTCCTACGAGCAGTACTTC. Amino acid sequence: CATSRDLAGNSYEQYF.

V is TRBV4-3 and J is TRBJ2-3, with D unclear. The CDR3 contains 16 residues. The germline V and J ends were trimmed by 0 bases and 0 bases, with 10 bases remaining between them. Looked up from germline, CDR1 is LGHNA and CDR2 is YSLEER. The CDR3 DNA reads TGCGCCAGCAGCCAAGATTATAGCAGTAGCACAGATACGCAGTATTTT. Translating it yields CASSQDYSSSTDTQYF.

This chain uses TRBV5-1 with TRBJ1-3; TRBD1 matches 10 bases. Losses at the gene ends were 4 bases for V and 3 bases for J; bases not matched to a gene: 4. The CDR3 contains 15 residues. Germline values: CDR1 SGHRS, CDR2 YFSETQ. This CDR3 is CASSRDRGLGNTIYF. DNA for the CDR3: TGCGCCAGCAGCCGGGACAGGGGTCTTGGAAACACCATATATTTT.

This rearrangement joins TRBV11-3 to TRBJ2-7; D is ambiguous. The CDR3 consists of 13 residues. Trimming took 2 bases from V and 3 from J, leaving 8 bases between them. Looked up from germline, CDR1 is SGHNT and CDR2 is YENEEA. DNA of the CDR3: TGTGCCAGCAGCTTAACCCCCGGCTACGAGCAGTACTTC. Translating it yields CASSLTPGYEQYF.

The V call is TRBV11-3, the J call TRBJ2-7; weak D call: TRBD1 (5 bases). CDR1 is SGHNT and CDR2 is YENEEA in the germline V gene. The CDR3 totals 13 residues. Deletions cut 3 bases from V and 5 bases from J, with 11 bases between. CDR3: CASSFSGIDEQYF. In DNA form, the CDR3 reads TGTGCCAGCAGCTTCTCAGGGATTGACGAGCAGTACTTC.

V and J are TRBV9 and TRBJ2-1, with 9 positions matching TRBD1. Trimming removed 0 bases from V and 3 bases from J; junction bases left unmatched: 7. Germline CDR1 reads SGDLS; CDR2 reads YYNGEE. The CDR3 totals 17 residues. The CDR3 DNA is TGTGCCAGCAGCGTAGCTGGAGGGACAGGGTTCTACAATGAGCAGTTCTTC. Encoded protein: CASSVAGGTGFYNEQFF.

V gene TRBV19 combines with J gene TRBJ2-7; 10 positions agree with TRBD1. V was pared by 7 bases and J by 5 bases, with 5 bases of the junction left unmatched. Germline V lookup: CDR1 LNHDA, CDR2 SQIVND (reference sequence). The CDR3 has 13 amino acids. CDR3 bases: TGTGCCAGTACCGGGACAGGGGTCCACGAGCAGTACTTC. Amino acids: CASTGTGVHEQYF. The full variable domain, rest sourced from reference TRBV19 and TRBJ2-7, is DGGITQSPKYLFRKEGQNVTLSCEQNLNHDAMYWYRQDPGQGLRLIYYSQIVNDFQKGDIAEGYSVSREKKESFPLTVTSAQKNPTAFYLCASTGTGVHEQYFGPGTRLTVT.

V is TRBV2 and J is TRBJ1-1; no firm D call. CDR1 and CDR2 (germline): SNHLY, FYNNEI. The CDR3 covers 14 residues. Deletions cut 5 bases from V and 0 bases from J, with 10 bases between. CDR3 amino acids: CASSLQLMNTEAFF. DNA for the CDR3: TGTGCCAGCAGTTTACAGCTTATGAACACTGAAGCTTTCTTT.

CDR3 in amino acids: CASSLGQGVPAQHF. Here the CDR3 DNA reads TGTGCCAGCTCCCTCGGACAGGGTGTCCCAGCCCAGCATTTT. The chain combines TRBV18 with TRBJ1-5, with 8 bases fitting TRBD1. With V trimmed by 6 bases and J by 11 bases, 12 bases remained unmatched. Germline V lookup: CDR1 KGHSH, CDR2 LQKENI. The CDR3 length is 14 residues.

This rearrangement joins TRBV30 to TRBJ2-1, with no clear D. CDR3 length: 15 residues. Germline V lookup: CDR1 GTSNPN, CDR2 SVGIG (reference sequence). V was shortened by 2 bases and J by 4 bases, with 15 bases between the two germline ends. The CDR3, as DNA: TGTGCCTGGAGTATACCTTATCGGGTATACAATGAGCAGTTCTTC. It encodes CAWSIPYRVYNEQFF.

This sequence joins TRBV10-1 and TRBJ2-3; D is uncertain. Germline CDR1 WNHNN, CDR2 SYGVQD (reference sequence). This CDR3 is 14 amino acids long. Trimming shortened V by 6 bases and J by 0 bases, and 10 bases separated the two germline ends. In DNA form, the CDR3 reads TGCGCCAGCAGCGACTCCAGTAGCACAGATACGCAGTATTTT. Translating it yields CASSDSSSTDTQYF.

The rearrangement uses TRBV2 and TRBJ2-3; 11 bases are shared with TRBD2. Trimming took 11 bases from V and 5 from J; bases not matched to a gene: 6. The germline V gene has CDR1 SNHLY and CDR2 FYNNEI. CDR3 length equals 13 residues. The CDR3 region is CASRLAGGDTQYF. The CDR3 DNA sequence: TGTGCCTCGAGGCTAGCGGGAGGAGATACGCAGTATTTT.

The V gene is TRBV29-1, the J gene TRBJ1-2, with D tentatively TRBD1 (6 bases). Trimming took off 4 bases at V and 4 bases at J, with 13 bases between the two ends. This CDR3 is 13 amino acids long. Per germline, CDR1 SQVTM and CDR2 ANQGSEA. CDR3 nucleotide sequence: TGCAGCGTTGTTTCACAGGGCAGCTATGGCTACACCTTC. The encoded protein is CSVVSQGSYGYTF.

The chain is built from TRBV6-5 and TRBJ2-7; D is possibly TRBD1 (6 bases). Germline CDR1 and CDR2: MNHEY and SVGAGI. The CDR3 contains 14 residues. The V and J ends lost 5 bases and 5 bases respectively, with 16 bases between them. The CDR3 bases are TGTGCCAGCAGTCGGCAAAGGGGGTTCGACGAGCAGTACTTC. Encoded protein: CASSRQRGFDEQYF.

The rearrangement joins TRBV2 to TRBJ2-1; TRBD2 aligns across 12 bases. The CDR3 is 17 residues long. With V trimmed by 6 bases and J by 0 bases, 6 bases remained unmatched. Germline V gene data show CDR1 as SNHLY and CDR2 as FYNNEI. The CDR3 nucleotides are TGTGCCAGCAGCCGGACTAGCGGGGCCAGCTCCTACAATGAGCAGTTCTTC. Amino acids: CASSRTSGASSYNEQFF.

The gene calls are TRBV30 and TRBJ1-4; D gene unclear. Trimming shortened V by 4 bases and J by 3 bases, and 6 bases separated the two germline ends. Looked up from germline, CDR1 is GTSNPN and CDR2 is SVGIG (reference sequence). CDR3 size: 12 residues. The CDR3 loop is CAWTGPNEKLFF. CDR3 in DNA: TGTGCCTGGACAGGCCCTAATGAAAAACTGTTTTTT.

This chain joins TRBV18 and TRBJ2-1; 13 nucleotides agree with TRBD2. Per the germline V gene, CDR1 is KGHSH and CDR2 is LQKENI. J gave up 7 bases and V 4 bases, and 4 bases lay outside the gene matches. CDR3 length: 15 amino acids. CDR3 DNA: TGTGCCAGCTCACGGACTAGCGGGAGCAGTAATGAGCAGTTCTTC. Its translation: CASSRTSGSSNEQFF.

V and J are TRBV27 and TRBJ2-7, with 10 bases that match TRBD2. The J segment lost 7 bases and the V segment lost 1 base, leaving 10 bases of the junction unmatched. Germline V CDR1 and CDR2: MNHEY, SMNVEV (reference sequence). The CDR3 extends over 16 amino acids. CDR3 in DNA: TGTGCCAGCAGTTTATTGGCTAGCGGGAGATCGGGGGAGCAGTACTTC. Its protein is CASSLLASGRSGEQYF.

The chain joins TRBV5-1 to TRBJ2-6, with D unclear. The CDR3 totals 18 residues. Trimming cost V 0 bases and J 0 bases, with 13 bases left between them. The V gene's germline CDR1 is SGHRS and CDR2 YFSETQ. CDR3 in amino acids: CASSLVVGPSSGANVLTF. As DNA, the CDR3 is TGCGCCAGCAGCTTGGTGGTTGGGCCGTCCTCTGGGGCCAACGTCCTGACTTTC.

The chain's CDR3 is CASSQMDRGRGETQYF. CDR3 nucleotides: TGCGCCAGCAGCCAAATGGACAGGGGGCGGGGAGAGACCCAGTACTTC. The chain uses TRBV4-1 and TRBJ2-5, with 11 nucleotides matching TRBD1. Per the germline V gene, CDR1 is MGHRA and CDR2 is YSYEKL. This CDR3 comprises 16 residues. V gave up 2 bases and J gave up 4 bases; unmatched junction bases: 6.

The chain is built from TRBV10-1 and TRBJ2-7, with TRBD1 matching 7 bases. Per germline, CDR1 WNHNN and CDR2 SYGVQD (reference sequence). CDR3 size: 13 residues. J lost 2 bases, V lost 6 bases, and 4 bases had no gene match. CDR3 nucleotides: TGCGCCAGCAGCGCCGGGACAGCCTACGAGCAGTACTTC. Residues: CASSAGTAYEQYF.

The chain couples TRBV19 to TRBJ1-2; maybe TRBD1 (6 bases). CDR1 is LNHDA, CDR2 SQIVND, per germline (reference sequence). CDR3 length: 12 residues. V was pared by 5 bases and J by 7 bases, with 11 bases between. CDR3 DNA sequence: TGTGCCAGTAGTTCAGGGGCCGGTGGCTACACCTTC. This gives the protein CASSSGAGGYTF.

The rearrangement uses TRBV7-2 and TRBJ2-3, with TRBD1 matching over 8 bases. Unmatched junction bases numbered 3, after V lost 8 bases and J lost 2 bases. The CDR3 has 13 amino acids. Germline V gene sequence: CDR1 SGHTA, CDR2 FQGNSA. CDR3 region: CASRDRITDTQYF. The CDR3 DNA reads TGTGCCAGCCGGGACAGGATCACAGATACGCAGTATTTT. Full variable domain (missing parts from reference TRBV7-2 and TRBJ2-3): GAGVSQSPSNKVTEKGKDVELRCDPISGHTALYWYRQSLGQGLEFLIYFQGNSAPDKSGLPSDRFSAERTGGSVSTLTIQRTQQEDSAVYLCASRDRITDTQYFGPGTRLTVL.

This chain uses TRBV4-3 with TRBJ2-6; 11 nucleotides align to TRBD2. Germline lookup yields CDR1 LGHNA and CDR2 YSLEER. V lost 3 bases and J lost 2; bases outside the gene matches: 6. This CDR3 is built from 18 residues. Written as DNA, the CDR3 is TGCGCCAGCAGCCAGGCGCTAGCGGGAGGAACTGGGGCCAACGTCCTGACTTTC. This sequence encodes CASSQALAGGTGANVLTF.

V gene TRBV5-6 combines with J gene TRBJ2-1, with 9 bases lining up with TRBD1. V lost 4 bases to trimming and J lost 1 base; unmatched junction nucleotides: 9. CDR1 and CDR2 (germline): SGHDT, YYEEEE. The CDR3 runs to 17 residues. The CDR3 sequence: CASSRGVGTGSYNEQFF. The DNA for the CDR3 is TGTGCCAGCAGCCGGGGTGTTGGGACAGGGTCCTACAATGAGCAGTTCTTC.

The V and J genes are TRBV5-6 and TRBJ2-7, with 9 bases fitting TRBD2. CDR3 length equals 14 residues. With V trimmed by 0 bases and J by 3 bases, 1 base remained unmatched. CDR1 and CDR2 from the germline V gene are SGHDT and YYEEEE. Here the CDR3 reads CASSLGLADYEQYF. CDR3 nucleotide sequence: TGTGCCAGCAGCTTGGGACTAGCGGACTACGAGCAGTACTTC.

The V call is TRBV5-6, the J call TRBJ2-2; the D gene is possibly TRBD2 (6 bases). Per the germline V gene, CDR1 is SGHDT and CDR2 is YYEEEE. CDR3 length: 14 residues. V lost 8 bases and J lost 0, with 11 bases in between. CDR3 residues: CASGGYSNTGELFF. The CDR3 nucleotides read TGTGCCAGTGGAGGGTATTCGAACACCGGGGAGCTGTTTTTT.